Below, 3 T cell receptor beta chains from the same sample are listed, as sequenced in a study of blood T cells in healthy people across ages (dated by TCRdb to between 2014 and 2017). Libraries came from 5' RACE. TCRdb records Illumina HiSeq 2500 as the sequencer. A second PCR of about 7 to 12 cycles was run with a J-beta primer mix and a sample-barcoded 5' primer. Using fastp at Q25 and MiXCR, TCRdb reprocessed the public reads and kept productive beta chains. CDR3 protein duplicates are merged, each entry listing the most common genes and DNA. The sample profile shows 790,000 or so distinct CDR3 sequences; approximately 53% of them were found once. 25% to 30% of the sample is held by the ten biggest clonotypes. The specimen sequenced was blood. The receptors shown here come from a man aged 35 to 55 in good health.

V usage is TRBV27 and J usage is TRBJ2-1; the D gene is possibly TRBD2 (5 bases). In germline, CDR1 is MNHEY, CDR2 SMNVEV (reference sequence). This CDR3 is built from 13 residues. V was trimmed by 6 bases and J by 8 bases, leaving 14 bases between them. The CDR3 here is CASSLYTRHEQFF. The CDR3 region has the DNA TGTGCCAGCAGCCTTTACACTAGGCATGAGCAGTTCTTC.

The chain has TRBV3-1 and TRBJ2-5; D remains unclear. The CDR3 covers 18 residues. Germline V gives CDR1 LGHDT, CDR2 YNNKEL (reference sequence). V was clipped by 1 base and J by 0 bases, with 18 bases between them. As DNA, the CDR3 is TGTGCCAGCAGCCAAGGAATTAAGGCAGGTAGAGACCAAGAGACCCAGTACTTC. Protein product: CASSQGIKAGRDQETQYF.

The chain links TRBV18 to TRBJ2-5; maybe TRBD1 (6 bases). CDR3 size: 14 residues. CDR1 is KGHSH and CDR2 is LQKENI in the germline V gene. The V end lost 3 bases, the J end lost 4 bases, and 12 bases lay between the germline ends. The CDR3 coding sequence is TGTGCCAGCTCACCCAAGACAGGAACAGAGACCCAGTACTTC. It is translated as CASSPKTGTETQYF. The whole variable domain, remainder taken from reference TRBV18 and TRBJ2-5, is NAGVMQNPRHLVRRRGQEARLRCSPMKGHSHVYWYRQLPEEGLKFMVYLQKENIIDESGMPKERFSAEFPKEGPSILRIQQVVRGDSAAYFCASSPKTGTETQYFGPGTRLLVL.